The 10 T cell receptor beta chains reported below all come from one sample, sequenced in a study of radiotherapy plus CTLA-4 blockade in lung cancer. The table came from immunoSEQ multiplex PCR; TCRdb's copy has only in-frame clones and leaves some out. The sample consists of more than 55,000 clones, around four fifths of them appearing once. Sequences were derived from peripheral blood, sampled from a patient treated with radiotherapy plus ipilimumab. These receptors all stem from a human donor with non-small cell lung cancer who had a partial response to radiotherapy plus ipilimumab.

V usage is TRBV4-3 and J usage is TRBJ2-5, with D hard to call. CDR1 and CDR2 (germline): LGHNA, YSLEER. V shed 0 bases and J shed 2 bases, with 4 bases lying between them. The CDR3 runs 13 residues. CDR3 amino acids: CASSQDSQETQYF. CDR3 sequence (DNA): TGCGCCAGCAGCCAAGATTCGCAAGAGACCCAGTACTTC.

V and J are TRBV5-5 and TRBJ1-4, with TRBD1 matching over 8 bases. This CDR3 is 14 amino acids long. With 2 bases clipped from V and 7 bases from J, the junction kept 4 bases outside the gene matches. Germline CDR1 SGHKS, CDR2 YYEKEE (reference sequence). The CDR3 DNA sequence: TGTGCCAGCAGCTTCGGACAGGGTGGTGAAAAACTGTTTTTT. This codes for CASSFGQGGEKLFF.

This chain links TRBV15 with TRBJ2-7; 11 bases align to TRBD2. CDR1 LNHNV and CDR2 YYDKDF come from the germline V gene (reference sequence). Trimming removed 1 base from V and 7 bases from J; junction bases left unmatched: 9. The CDR3 consists of 16 residues. CDR3 residues: CATSRASGGWPGEQYF. CDR3 nucleotides: TGTGCCACCAGCAGAGCTAGCGGGGGGTGGCCGGGTGAGCAGTACTTC.

The CDR3 DNA is TGTGCCAGCAGCCAAACCGGGACAGGAGATGGCTACACCTTC. This gives the protein CASSQTGTGDGYTF. The chain joins TRBV11-2 to TRBJ1-2; 8 nucleotides line up with TRBD1. CDR3 size: 14 residues. The trim removed 5 bases at V and 6 bases at J, leaving 8 bases unmatched. Germline CDR1 SGHAT, CDR2 FQNNGV.

The rearrangement links TRBV10-3 to TRBJ2-6, with D perhaps TRBD2 (6 bases). The CDR3 loop spans 17 amino acids. Germline V gene lookup returns CDR1 ENHRY and CDR2 SYGVKD. With 2 bases removed from V and 2 bases from J, the gap between germline ends came to 13 bases. The chain's CDR3 is CAISEAGRGAGANVLTF. DNA of the CDR3: TGTGCCATCAGTGAGGCGGGAAGGGGCGCTGGGGCCAACGTCCTGACTTTC.

The chain links TRBV7-8 to TRBJ1-5; D is possibly TRBD1 (5 bases). The CDR3 consists of 18 residues. V was trimmed by 2 bases and J by 1 base, leaving 18 bases between them. The germline CDR1 and CDR2 sequences are SGHVS and FQNEAQ. CDR3 sequence (DNA): TGTGCCAGCAGCTTAAGGGGCGGGGGTGGGCGGAGCAATCAGCCCCAGCATTTT. Encoded protein: CASSLRGGGGRSNQPQHF.

The chain links TRBV28 to TRBJ2-7; possible D gene TRBD2, 6 bases. This CDR3 is 12 amino acids long. Per the germline V gene, CDR1 is MDHEN and CDR2 is SYDVKM. V gave up 5 bases and J gave up 3 bases, with 8 bases separating them. DNA for the CDR3: TGTGCCAGCAGTGCGGGACTCTACGAGCAGTACTTC. This translates into CASSAGLYEQYF.

The chain links TRBV7-2 to TRBJ1-1; TRBD1 agrees at 8 bases. Losses at the gene ends were 5 bases for V and 4 bases for J; bases not matched to a gene: 6. Germline CDR1 is SGHTA and CDR2 is FQGNSA. The CDR3 is 14 amino acids. In DNA form, the CDR3 reads TGTGCCAGCAGCATACCGACAGGGGCCACTGAAGCTTTCTTT. Protein: CASSIPTGATEAFF.

In its sample, this clone was seen a few times. The chain links TRBV5-1 to TRBJ2-4, with 12 nucleotides matching TRBD2. In germline, CDR1 is SGHRS, CDR2 YFSETQ. V shed 0 bases and J 9 bases; nucleotides not matched to a gene: 10. The CDR3 loop spans 17 amino acids. For the CDR3, the DNA is TGCGCCAGCAGCTTGGCTAGCGGGGGGGCATTTCAAACCATTCAGTACTTC. It translates to CASSLASGGAFQTIQYF.

The rearrangement links TRBV7-2 to TRBJ1-1, with D maybe TRBD1 (5 bases). V lost 0 bases, J lost 10 bases, and 15 bases lay in between. Germline CDR1 SGHTA, CDR2 FQGNSA. The CDR3 length is 14 residues. The CDR3 bases are TGTGCCAGCAGCTTAGCGCTGCAGGGCTTGGGAGCTTTCTTT. It specifies CASSLALQGLGAFF.